This TCR beta chain was retrieved from a study of T cell responses to AZD1222 COVID-19 vaccine. Overall study findings and caveats: Most donors were white British and more were female, and clonal diversity was possibly underestimated. A reported finding is that nearly half of spike-specific TCRs target unmutated variant regions. Increases in Spike-specific TCR breadth and depth were seen after two AZD1222 doses.

Pooled together were second doses at about 4 or about 12 weeks. About this clone: Its antigen is as yet unknown.

Sequencing used immunoSEQ multiplex PCR; TCRdb keeps in-frame clones, though not all of them. The repertoire consists of 120,000 or so clones, with 85% to 90% occurring once and the leading ten covering roughly 6.9%. This sample comprised peripheral blood, obtained 28 days after the second AZD1222 dose. The TCR sequence derives from an adult who received the AZD1222 COVID-19 vaccine.

CDR3 DNA sequence: TGTGCCAGCAGCCGAACTAGCGGGGCTTACACCGGGGAGCTGTTTTTT. The encoded protein is CASSRTSGAYTGELFF. This chain links TRBV7-3 with TRBJ2-2; 10 positions agree with TRBD2. Germline CDR1 is SGHTA and CDR2 is FQGTGA. The CDR3 is 16 residues long. Trimming removed 5 bases from V and 3 bases from J; junction bases left unmatched: 6.